One and the same sample provided the 12 T cell receptor beta chains below, sequenced in a study of T cells in localized non-small cell lung cancer. This table comes from immunoSEQ multiplex PCR, and its TCRdb copy is limited to in-frame clones, with some not included. The sample holds tens of thousands of clones; 85% to 90% are singletons and the top ten take 10% to 15%. The starting material was peripheral blood, obtained before any cancer treatment. All receptors come from a male donor older than 55 with stage I lung adenocarcinoma.

The rearrangement uses TRBV5-1 and TRBJ2-1; 7 bases are a match to TRBD2. Germline trimming cut 2 bases from V and 10 bases from J; bases unmatched to any gene: 6. This CDR3 is built from 13 residues. Germline CDR1 reads SGHRS; CDR2 reads YFSETQ. This CDR3 is CASSLQRDREQFF. The CDR3 region has the DNA TGCGCCAGCAGCTTACAGCGGGACCGGGAGCAGTTCTTC.

The V and J genes are TRBV7-9 and TRBJ2-1, with 11 bases fitting TRBD2. V shed 5 bases and J 7 bases; nucleotides not matched to a gene: 7. The CDR3 is 15 amino acids. The germline CDR1 and CDR2 sequences are SEHNR and FQNEAQ (reference sequence). CDR3 protein: CASSPLAGGLNEQFF. The CDR3 DNA sequence: TGTGCCAGCAGCCCTCTAGCGGGGGGTCTGAATGAGCAGTTCTTC.

The V call is TRBV10-2, the J call TRBJ2-1; 11 bases agree with TRBD2. The CDR3 extends over 13 amino acids. Germline V CDR1 and CDR2: WSHSY, SAAADI. V trimming: 6 bases; J trimming: 6 bases; junction bases outside the gene matches: 1. The DNA for the CDR3 is TGCGCCAGCAGGGGGACTAGCGGCAATGAGCAGTTCTTC. This translates into CASRGTSGNEQFF.

The chain employs TRBV6-5 and TRBJ2-3, with D hard to call. V lost 7 bases and J lost 2, with 13 bases in between. CDR3 length equals 14 residues. Looked up from germline, CDR1 is MNHEY and CDR2 is SVGAGI. The CDR3 here is CASTTMRYTDTQYF. CDR3 sequence (DNA): TGTGCCAGCACCACGATGCGATACACAGATACGCAGTATTTT.

This sequence joins TRBV7-2 and TRBJ1-1; D not certain. The CDR3 covers 14 residues. Trimming cost V 2 bases and J 2 bases, with 9 bases left between them. Germline V gives CDR1 SGHTA, CDR2 FQGNSA. Written as DNA, the CDR3 is TGTGCCAGCAGCTTAAGACCTTATAACACTGAAGCTTTCTTT. Translating it yields CASSLRPYNTEAFF. Full variable domain (missing parts from reference TRBV7-2 and TRBJ1-1): GAGVSQSPSNKVTEKGKDVELRCDPISGHTALYWYRQSLGQGLEFLIYFQGNSAPDKSGLPSDRFSAERTGGSVSTLTIQRTQQEDSAVYLCASSLRPYNTEAFFGQGTRLTVV.

The chain uses TRBV15 and TRBJ2-3; D is unclear. The CDR3 runs 16 residues. V gave up 5 bases and J gave up 0 bases, with 15 bases separating them. Germline lookup yields CDR1 LNHNV and CDR2 YYDKDF (reference sequence). The CDR3 DNA reads TGTGCCACCAGCGTTGGTGGGGATACAAGCACAGATACGCAGTATTTT. It codes for CATSVGGDTSTDTQYF.

V and J are TRBV11-2 and TRBJ2-7; unclear D gene. CDR1 and CDR2 (germline): SGHAT, FQNNGV. CDR3 size: 14 residues. V lost 2 bases, J lost 1 base, and 9 bases lay in between. The CDR3 region has the DNA TGTGCCAGCAGCTTATTGGTTGGTTCCTACGAGCAGTACTTC. Encoded protein: CASSLLVGSYEQYF.

The rearrangement uses TRBV9 and TRBJ2-1; 9 bases line up with TRBD2. The CDR3 contains 16 residues. Germline trimming cut 0 bases from V and 4 bases from J; bases unmatched to any gene: 5. The germline V gene has CDR1 SGDLS and CDR2 YYNGEE. The CDR3 sequence: CASSVGVLAGYNEQFF. The CDR3 DNA is TGTGCCAGCAGCGTAGGGGTACTAGCGGGTTACAATGAGCAGTTCTTC. Combining the CDR3 with reference TRBV9 and TRBJ2-1 gives the whole variable domain DSGVTQTPKHLITATGQRVTLRCSPRSGDLSVYWYQQSLDQGLQFLIQYYNGEERAKGNILERFSAQQFPDLHSELNLSSLELGDSALYFCASSVGVLAGYNEQFFGPGTRLTVL.

The table lists this clone with a count of one. The chain employs TRBV11-2 and TRBJ2-1; D not resolved. This CDR3 region has 13 residues. Germline assignment: CDR1 SGHAT and CDR2 FQNNGV. Trimming removed 5 bases from V and 8 bases from J, with 13 bases in between. The CDR3 spells CASSPSFGDEQFF. CDR3 DNA sequence: TGTGCCAGCAGCCCCAGTTTTGGCGATGAGCAGTTCTTC.

The gene calls are TRBV5-1 and TRBJ2-2, with D tentatively TRBD1 (5 bases). V lost 0 bases, J lost 2 bases, and 14 bases lay in between. Germline V gene data show CDR1 as SGHRS and CDR2 as YFSETQ. The CDR3 extends over 17 amino acids. CDR3 bases: TGCGCCAGCAGCTTGGGATGGGGTCAGGGAAACACCGGGGAGCTGTTTTTT. Encoded protein: CASSLGWGQGNTGELFF.

This chain uses TRBV28 with TRBJ1-1; D ambiguous. The CDR3 spans 16 residues. With 5 bases removed from V and 6 bases from J, the gap between germline ends came to 22 bases. Germline lookup yields CDR1 MDHEN and CDR2 SYDVKM. CDR3 protein: CASSPPGGGRIPEAFF. In nucleotides, the CDR3 is TGTGCCAGCAGTCCCCCTGGTGGTGGGAGGATTCCTGAAGCTTTCTTT. Drawing the rest from reference TRBV28 and TRBJ1-1, the complete variable domain is DVKVTQSSRYLVKRTGEKVFLECVQDMDHENMFWYRQDPGLGLRLIYFSYDVKMKEKGDIPEGYSVSREKKERFSLILESASTNQTSMYLCASSPPGGGRIPEAFFGQGTRLTVV.

This clone is a singleton in its sample. The rearrangement joins TRBV19 to TRBJ2-1, with 7 bases identical to TRBD2. CDR1 LNHDA and CDR2 SQIVND come from the germline V gene (reference sequence). This CDR3 region has 15 residues. V lost 1 base, J lost 9 bases, and 9 bases stayed unmatched. The CDR3, as DNA: TGTGCCAGTAGTATAGTTGCGGGAGAGGGTACTGAGCAGTTCTTC. Translated: CASSIVAGEGTEQFF.